Below, 32 T cell receptor beta chains from the same sample are listed, as sequenced in a study of cytomegalovirus exposure and HLA in healthy donors. PCR involved 60 Vbeta and 13 Jbeta primers. Sequencing used immunoSEQ multiplex PCR; TCRdb keeps in-frame clones, though not all of them. The sample has around 140,000 clones; roughly 70% are singletons. The material sequenced was PBMCs. Source of these receptors: a man younger than 45 in good health and CMV-seronegative.

This chain uses TRBV5-6 with TRBJ2-7; weak D call: TRBD1 (6 bases). In germline, CDR1 is SGHDT, CDR2 YYEEEE. With 4 bases removed from V and 0 bases from J, the gap between germline ends came to 11 bases. This CDR3 comprises 14 residues. CDR3 nucleotides: TGTGCCAGCAGCCCCACAGGGTTCTCCTACGAGCAGTACTTC. Translation: CASSPTGFSYEQYF.

In its sample, this clone was seen once. V usage is TRBV6-4 and J usage is TRBJ1-2; no clear D. Germline-derived CDR1 and CDR2 are MRHNA and SNTAGT. The CDR3 consists of 15 residues. Trimming stripped 7 bases from V and 2 bases from J, with 17 bases between. The CDR3 sequence: CASKYEIGSNYGYTF. The CDR3 DNA sequence: TGTGCCAGCAAATATGAGATCGGGAGCAACTATGGCTACACCTTC.

V gene TRBV5-5 combines with J gene TRBJ1-2; the D is unclear. The CDR3 covers 16 residues. With 0 bases removed from V and 2 bases from J, the gap between germline ends came to 14 bases. The germline gives CDR1 SGHKS, CDR2 YYEKEE (reference sequence). CDR3 region: CASSLGYYSSNYGYTF. The CDR3, as DNA: TGTGCCAGCAGCTTGGGGTATTACAGCTCAAACTATGGCTACACCTTC.

The DNA of the CDR3 is TGTGCCAGCAGCCCGGGGACTAGTTCTTATACGCAGTATTTT. Amino acid sequence: CASSPGTSSYTQYF. The chain links TRBV5-4 to TRBJ2-3; TRBD2 agrees at 8 bases. There are 14 residues in the CDR3. The germline gives CDR1 SGHNT, CDR2 YYREEE (reference sequence). Trimming cost V 4 bases and J 7 bases; bases outside gene matches: 8. The entire variable domain, with the rest obtained from reference TRBV5-4 and TRBJ2-3, is as follows: ETGVTQSPTHLIKTRGQQVTLRCSSQSGHNTVSWYQQALGQGPQFIFQYYREEENGRGNFPPRFSGLQFPNYSSELNVNALELDDSALYLCASSPGTSSYTQYFGPGTRLTVL.

V gene TRBV9 combines with J gene TRBJ2-7; D ambiguous. The CDR3 consists of 14 residues. The V end lost 0 bases, the J end lost 3 bases, and 10 bases lay between the germline ends. Germline V gene data show CDR1 as SGDLS and CDR2 as YYNGEE. The DNA of the CDR3 is TGTGCCAGCAGCGTAGGGGCCGTCAGCTACGAGCAGTACTTC. Protein: CASSVGAVSYEQYF.

The chain employs TRBV25-1 and TRBJ1-5; D is ambiguous. V was trimmed by 5 bases and J by 4 bases, leaving 9 bases between them. Germline V gene lookup returns CDR1 MGHDK and CDR2 SYGVNS. The CDR3 totals 13 residues. CDR3 bases: TGTGCCAGCAGTAGCGGGCGAAATCAGCCCCAGCATTTT. This gives the protein CASSSGRNQPQHF.

The CDR3 DNA reads TGTGCCAGCGGGACTCCAACCACCTACGAGCAGTACTTC. Protein sequence: CASGTPTTYEQYF. The gene calls are TRBV28 and TRBJ2-7; the D gene is possibly TRBD2 (6 bases). The CDR3 loop spans 13 amino acids. Germline-derived CDR1 and CDR2 are MDHEN and SYDVKM. The V end was cut by 8 bases, the J end by 2 bases, with 13 bases between.

This chain joins TRBV19 and TRBJ1-5; possibly TRBD1 for D (5 bases). Germline V lookup: CDR1 LNHDA, CDR2 SQIVND (reference sequence). The CDR3 runs to 14 residues. Trimming removed 7 bases at V and 6 bases at J, with 16 bases between. The DNA of the CDR3 is TGTGCCAGTATGGGGGGGAACGACCTTCAGCCCCAGCATTTT. Translating it yields CASMGGNDLQPQHF.

V and J are TRBV27 and TRBJ1-2; TRBD1 matches at 10 bases. Germline V gives CDR1 MNHEY, CDR2 SMNVEV (reference sequence). This CDR3 comprises 14 residues. The ends lost 2 bases at V and 7 bases at J; junction bases unmatched: 4. CDR3 sequence: CASSLGTGVGGYTF. The CDR3 DNA reads TGTGCCAGCAGTTTAGGGACAGGGGTTGGTGGCTACACCTTC.

A note on this clone: Germline and junction disagree at one end, which may indicate a read error. The chain joins TRBV25-1 to TRBJ2-6, with 9 bases lining up with TRBD2. Germline-derived CDR1 and CDR2 are MGHDK and SYGVNS. There are 18 residues in the CDR3. CDR3 bases: TGTGCCAGCAGTGATAGCGGGGGCAGAGGTCGTGGGGCCAACGGCCTGACTTTC. As protein: CASSDSGGRGRGANGLTF.

The J gene is TRBJ2-7, the V gene TRBV18; unclear D gene. V was clipped by 3 bases and J by 0 bases, with 6 bases between them. CDR3 length equals 13 residues. The germline gives CDR1 KGHSH, CDR2 LQKENI. The CDR3 DNA sequence: TGTGCCAGCTCACCCGCGGACTCCTACGAGCAGTACTTC. It encodes CASSPADSYEQYF.

This clone was observed once. The CDR3 sequence is CASSAASGRRETQYF. The CDR3 nucleotides are TGTGCCAGCAGCGCCGCTAGCGGGAGGAGGGAGACCCAGTACTTC. The gene calls are TRBV9 and TRBJ2-5; 11 bases line up with TRBD2. The V gene end was trimmed by 3 bases and the J gene end by 5 bases; junction bases not matched to a gene: 6. The CDR3 totals 15 residues. The germline V gene encodes CDR1 SGDLS and CDR2 YYNGEE.

The chain couples TRBV9 to TRBJ1-5; TRBD1 matches 7 bases. The V gene end was trimmed by 7 bases and the J gene end by 1 base; junction bases not matched to a gene: 14. CDR3 length equals 17 residues. The germline gives CDR1 SGDLS, CDR2 YYNGEE. The CDR3 DNA follows: TGTGCCAGCTTCACATGGGGGACAGACCTCAGCAATCAGCCCCAGCATTTT. Protein: CASFTWGTDLSNQPQHF.

This chain links TRBV27 with TRBJ2-7, with D uncertain. Germline assignment: CDR1 MNHEY and CDR2 SMNVEV (reference sequence). This CDR3 spans 15 amino acids. Trimming stripped 2 bases from V and 0 bases from J, with 11 bases between. The CDR3 sequence: CASSLSLFGSYEQYF. Written as DNA, the CDR3 is TGTGCCAGCAGTTTAAGTTTGTTCGGCTCCTACGAGCAGTACTTC.

The V call is TRBV28, the J call TRBJ1-1; 12 bases match TRBD1. The CDR3 covers 15 residues. V dropped 5 bases and J dropped 6; count of bases not matched to a gene: 7. CDR1 is MDHEN, CDR2 SYDVKM, per germline. DNA of the CDR3: TGTGCCAGCAGTGAATGGGGGACAGGGGGCCCTGAAGCTTTCTTT. The encoded protein is CASSEWGTGGPEAFF.

As for this clone: One junction end does not reproduce the germline sequence, and a read error may be involved. The chain uses TRBV7-9 and TRBJ2-6; D is perhaps TRBD1 (5 bases). In germline, CDR1 is SEHNR, CDR2 FQNEAQ (reference sequence). The CDR3 length is 12 residues. In nucleotides, the CDR3 is TGTGCCTCTGACTCTGGGGCCAACGGCCTGACTTTC. Its protein is CASDSGANGLTF.

V gene TRBV29-1 combines with J gene TRBJ1-5; 8 nucleotides match TRBD1. The V gene end was trimmed by 6 bases and the J gene end by 7 bases; junction bases not matched to a gene: 17. Per germline, CDR1 SQVTM and CDR2 ANQGSEA. The CDR3 has 16 residues. The CDR3 sequence is CSVVLSQGENSQPQHF. CDR3 nucleotide sequence: TGCAGCGTCGTCTTGTCACAGGGGGAAAATTCCCAGCCCCAGCATTTT.

The chain is built from TRBV28 and TRBJ2-3; 10 nucleotides line up with TRBD1. Germline trimming cut 2 bases from V and 1 base from J; bases unmatched to any gene: 0. CDR3 length: 15 residues. Germline V lookup: CDR1 MDHEN, CDR2 SYDVKM. The CDR3 protein is CASSLGTGGTDTQYF. CDR3 bases: TGTGCCAGCAGTTTAGGGACAGGGGGCACAGATACGCAGTATTTT.

The rearrangement joins TRBV27 to TRBJ2-7; 7 positions agree with TRBD1. The germline CDR1 and CDR2 sequences are MNHEY and SMNVEV (reference sequence). The CDR3 loop spans 13 amino acids. Trimming took 5 bases from V and 2 from J; bases not matched to a gene: 3. CDR3 amino acids: CASSPTGPYEQYF. The CDR3 nucleotides are TGTGCCAGCAGTCCGACAGGGCCCTACGAGCAGTACTTC.

This clone was detected only once. A read error may produce the germline difference seen at one junction end. The chain is built from TRBV28 and TRBJ2-7; 10 bases are a match to TRBD1. This CDR3 region has 15 residues. CDR1 MDHEN and CDR2 SYDVKM come from the germline V gene. The CDR3 bases are TGTGCCAGCAGGACACCGGGACAGGGGCCCTACGAGCACTACTTC. Encoded protein: CASRTPGQGPYEHYF.

This clone was seen a single time. The chain recombines TRBV28 with TRBJ1-3; perhaps TRBD1 as D (5 bases). Germline V gene lookup returns CDR1 MDHEN and CDR2 SYDVKM. Trimming took 5 bases from V and 0 from J, leaving 14 bases between them. CDR3 length: 16 amino acids. Here the CDR3 DNA reads TGTGCCAGCAGTCCTAACCAGGGATTCTCTGGAAACACCATATATTTT. It yields the protein CASSPNQGFSGNTIYF.

V and J are TRBV6-6 and TRBJ2-7; D may be TRBD1 (6 bases). This CDR3 is built from 15 residues. Deletions cut 1 base from V and 2 bases from J, with 12 bases between. Germline V gene lookup returns CDR1 MNHNY and CDR2 SVGAGI (reference sequence). CDR3 protein: CASSYYRVVAYEQYF. CDR3 DNA: TGTGCCAGCAGTTACTACAGGGTGGTTGCCTACGAGCAGTACTTC.

This chain joins TRBV6-5 and TRBJ2-6; possibly TRBD2 for D (5 bases). V was cut by 3 bases and J by 2 bases, with 11 bases left in between. There are 16 residues in the CDR3. Germline V gene sequence: CDR1 MNHEY, CDR2 SVGAGI. Here the CDR3 DNA reads TGTGCCAGCAGTTATTCTGGACTCGCTGGGGCCAACGTCCTGACTTTC. Protein sequence: CASSYSGLAGANVLTF.

The genes are TRBV5-1 and TRBJ2-5, with 9 bases lining up with TRBD1. The junction had 8 bases not matched to a gene; V was cut back by 0 bases and J by 2 bases. The CDR3 totals 17 residues. The germline V gene encodes CDR1 SGHRS and CDR2 YFSETQ. CDR3 region: CASSLGKQGAVQETQYF. CDR3 in DNA: TGCGCCAGCAGCTTGGGGAAACAGGGGGCGGTACAAGAGACCCAGTACTTC.

This clone was observed a single time. The CDR3 DNA follows: TGCGCCAGCAGCTTGGGCGGGAGGGTGAACACCGGGGAGCTGTTTTTT. Protein product: CASSLGGRVNTGELFF. This chain connects TRBV5-1 to TRBJ2-2; the match to TRBD2 covers 9 bases. V trimming: 0 bases; J trimming: 1 base; junction bases outside the gene matches: 1. The CDR3 runs 16 residues. Germline CDR1 is SGHRS and CDR2 is YFSETQ.

This clone was observed a handful of times. The V gene is TRBV7-9, the J gene TRBJ2-6; D might be TRBD2 (5 bases). The CDR3 spans 16 residues. The V end lost 4 bases, the J end lost 0 bases, and 10 bases lay between the germline ends. The V gene's germline CDR1 is SEHNR and CDR2 FQNEAQ (reference sequence). CDR3 residues: CASSSGRASGANVLTF. CDR3 sequence (DNA): TGTGCCAGCAGCTCCGGGCGGGCCTCTGGGGCCAACGTCCTGACTTTC.

The genes are TRBV7-2 and TRBJ2-1; D is possibly TRBD1 (6 bases). The CDR3 totals 14 residues. Germline lookup yields CDR1 SGHTA and CDR2 FQGNSA. V lost 9 bases and J lost 9, with 21 bases in between. This CDR3 is CASIRGTTNGEQFF. The DNA for the CDR3 is TGTGCCAGTATTAGGGGGACAACAAATGGTGAGCAGTTCTTC.

The chain uses TRBV27 and TRBJ2-3, with TRBD2 as a possible D gene (7 bases). This CDR3 has 13 amino acids. Trimming shortened V by 7 bases and J by 3 bases, and 11 bases separated the two germline ends. The germline V gene encodes CDR1 MNHEY and CDR2 SMNVEV (reference sequence). CDR3 sequence (DNA): TGTGCCAGCATTGGGGGGGCGACAGATACGCAGTATTTT. Its translation is CASIGGATDTQYF.

The rearrangement links TRBV15 to TRBJ2-7, with D possibly being TRBD2 (7 bases). CDR1 and CDR2 from the germline V gene are LNHNV and YYDKDF (reference sequence). The V gene lost 5 bases and the J gene lost 3 bases, with 20 bases spanning the gap. The CDR3 extends over 16 amino acids. CDR3 protein: CATSEGTLGGGYEQYF. The CDR3 region has the DNA TGTGCCACCAGCGAGGGGACACTTGGCGGGGGCTACGAGCAGTACTTC. The full variable domain, completed using reference TRBV15 and TRBJ2-7, is DAMVIQNPRYQVTQFGKPVTLSCSQTLNHNVMYWYQQKSSQAPKLLFHYYDKDFNNEADTPDNFQSRRPNTSFCFLDIRSPGLGDTAMYLCATSEGTLGGGYEQYFGPGTRLTVT.

The chain combines TRBV5-1 with TRBJ2-3; D possibly corresponds to TRBD1 (6 bases). The V gene lost 0 bases and the J gene lost 5 bases, with 7 bases spanning the gap. Germline-derived CDR1 and CDR2 are SGHRS and YFSETQ. This CDR3 contains 13 residues. The CDR3 here is CASSLGRGDTQYF. The DNA for the CDR3 is TGCGCCAGCAGCTTGGGCAGGGGAGATACGCAGTATTTT.

This rearrangement joins TRBV11-2 to TRBJ2-5, with D unclear. Germline V lookup: CDR1 SGHAT, CDR2 FQNNGV. V lost 1 base to trimming and J lost 5 bases, with 11 bases between them. The CDR3 sequence is 14 residues long. CDR3: CASSLVSGMETQYF. DNA for the CDR3: TGTGCCAGCAGCTTAGTCTCCGGTATGGAGACCCAGTACTTC.

The chain couples TRBV5-1 to TRBJ2-7, with a weak D call TRBD2 (5 bases). The CDR3 sequence is 15 residues long. V was shortened by 4 bases and J by 0 bases, with 14 bases between the two germline ends. CDR1 is SGHRS and CDR2 is YFSETQ in the germline V gene. In DNA, the CDR3 is TGCGCCAGCAGCCTTGGAGCGGTTTCCTCCTACGAGCAGTACTTC. Residues: CASSLGAVSSYEQYF.